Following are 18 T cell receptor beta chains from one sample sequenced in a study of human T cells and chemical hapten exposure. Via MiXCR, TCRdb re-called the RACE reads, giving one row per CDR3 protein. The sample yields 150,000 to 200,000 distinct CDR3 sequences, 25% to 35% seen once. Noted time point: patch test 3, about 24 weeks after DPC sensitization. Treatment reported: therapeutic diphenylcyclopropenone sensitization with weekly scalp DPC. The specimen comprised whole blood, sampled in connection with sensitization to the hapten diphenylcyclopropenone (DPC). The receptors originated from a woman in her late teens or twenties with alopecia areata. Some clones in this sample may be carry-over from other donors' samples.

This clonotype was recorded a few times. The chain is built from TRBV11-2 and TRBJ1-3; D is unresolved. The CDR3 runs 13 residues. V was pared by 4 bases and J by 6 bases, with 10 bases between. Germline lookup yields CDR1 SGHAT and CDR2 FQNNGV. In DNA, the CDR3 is TGTGCCAGCAGCTCCAACATCGAAAACACCATATATTTT. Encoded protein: CASSSNIENTIYF.

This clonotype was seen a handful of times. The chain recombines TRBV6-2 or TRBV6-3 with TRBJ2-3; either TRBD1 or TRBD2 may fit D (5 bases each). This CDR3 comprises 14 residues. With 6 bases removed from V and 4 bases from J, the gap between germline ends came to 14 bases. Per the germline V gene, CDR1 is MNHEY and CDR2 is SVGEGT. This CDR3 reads CASSFEGWSDTQYF. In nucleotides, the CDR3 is TGTGCCAGCAGCTTCGAGGGGTGGTCAGATACGCAGTATTTT.

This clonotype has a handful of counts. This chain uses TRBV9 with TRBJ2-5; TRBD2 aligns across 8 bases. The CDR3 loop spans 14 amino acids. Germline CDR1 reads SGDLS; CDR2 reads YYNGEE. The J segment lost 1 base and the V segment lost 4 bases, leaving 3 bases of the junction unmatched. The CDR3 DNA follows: TGTGCCAGCAGCAACGCGGGGGGCCAAGAGACCCAGTACTTC. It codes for CASSNAGGQETQYF.

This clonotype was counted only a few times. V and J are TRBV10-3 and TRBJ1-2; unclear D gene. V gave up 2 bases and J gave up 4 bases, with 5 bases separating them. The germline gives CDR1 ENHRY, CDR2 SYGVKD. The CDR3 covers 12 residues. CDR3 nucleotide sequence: TGTGCCATCAGTGAGGATGGCTATGGCTACACCTTC. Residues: CAISEDGYGYTF.

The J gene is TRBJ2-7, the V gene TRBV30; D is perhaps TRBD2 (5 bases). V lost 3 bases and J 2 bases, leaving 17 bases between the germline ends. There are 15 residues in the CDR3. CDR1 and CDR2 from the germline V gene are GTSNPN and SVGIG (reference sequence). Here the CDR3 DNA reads TGTGCCTGGAGCGGTCGGCTAGCCGCTCCCTACGAGCAGTACTTC. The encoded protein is CAWSGRLAAPYEQYF.

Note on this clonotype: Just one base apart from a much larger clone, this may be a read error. This CDR3 is CASSPETASLEKLFF. The CDR3 nucleotides are TGTGCCAGCAGCCCCGAGACAGCCTCCCTTGAAAAACTGTTTTTT. This rearrangement joins TRBV9 to TRBJ1-4; maybe TRBD1 (5 bases). V shed 4 bases and J shed 7 bases, with 17 bases lying between them. Germline CDR1 and CDR2: SGDLS and YYNGEE. This CDR3 has 15 amino acids.

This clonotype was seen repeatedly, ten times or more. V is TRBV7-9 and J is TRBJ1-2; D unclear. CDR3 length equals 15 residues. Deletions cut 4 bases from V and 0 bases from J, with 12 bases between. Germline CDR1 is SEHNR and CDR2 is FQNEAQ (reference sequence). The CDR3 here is CASSSAVTTNYGYTF. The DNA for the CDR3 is TGTGCCAGCAGCTCGGCAGTTACCACTAACTATGGCTACACCTTC. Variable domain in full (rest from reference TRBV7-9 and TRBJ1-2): DTGVSQNPRHKITKRGQNVTFRCDPISEHNRLYWYRQTLGQGPEFLTYFQNEAQLEKSRLLSDRFSAERPKGSFSTLEIQRTEQGDSAMYLCASSSAVTTNYGYTFGSGTRLTVV.

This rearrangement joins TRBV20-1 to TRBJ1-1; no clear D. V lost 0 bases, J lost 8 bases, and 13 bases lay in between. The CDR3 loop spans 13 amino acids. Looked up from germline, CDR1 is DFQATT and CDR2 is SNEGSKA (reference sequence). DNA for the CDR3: TGCAGTGCTAGAGAAGAGGAGGGTTGGGAAGCTTTCTTT. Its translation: CSAREEEGWEAFF.

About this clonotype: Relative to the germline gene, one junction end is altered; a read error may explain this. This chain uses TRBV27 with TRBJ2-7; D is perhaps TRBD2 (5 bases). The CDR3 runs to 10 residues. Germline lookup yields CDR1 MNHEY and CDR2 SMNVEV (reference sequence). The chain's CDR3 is CASSLGLEGF. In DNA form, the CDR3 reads TGTGCCAGCAGTTTGGGCCTAGAGGGTTTC.

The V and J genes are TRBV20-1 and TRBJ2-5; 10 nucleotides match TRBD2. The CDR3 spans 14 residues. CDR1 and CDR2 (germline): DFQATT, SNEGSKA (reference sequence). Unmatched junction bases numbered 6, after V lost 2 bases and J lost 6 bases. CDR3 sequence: CSARLAGVLKTQYF. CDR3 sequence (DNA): TGCAGTGCTAGACTAGCGGGGGTATTAAAGACCCAGTACTTC.

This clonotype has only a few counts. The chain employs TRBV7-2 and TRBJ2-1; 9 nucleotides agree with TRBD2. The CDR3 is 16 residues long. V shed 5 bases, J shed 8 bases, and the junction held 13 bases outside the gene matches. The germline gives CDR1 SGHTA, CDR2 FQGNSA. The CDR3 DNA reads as TGTGCCAGCAGCGCCTCGCCTGGACTAGCGAAGGATGAGCAGTTCTTC. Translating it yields CASSASPGLAKDEQFF.

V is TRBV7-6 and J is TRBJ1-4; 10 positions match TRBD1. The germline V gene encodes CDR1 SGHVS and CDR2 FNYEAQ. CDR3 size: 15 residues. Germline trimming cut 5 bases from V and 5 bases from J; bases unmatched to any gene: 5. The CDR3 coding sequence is TGTGCCAGCAGCGTAGACAGGGGGCGGAATGAAAAACTGTTTTTT. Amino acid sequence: CASSVDRGRNEKLFF.

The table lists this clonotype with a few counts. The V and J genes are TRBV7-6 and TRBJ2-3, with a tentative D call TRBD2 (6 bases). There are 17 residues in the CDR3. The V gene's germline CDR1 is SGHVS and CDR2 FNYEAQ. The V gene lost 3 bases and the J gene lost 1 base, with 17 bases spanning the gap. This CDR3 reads CASSLWRGPGGTDTQYF. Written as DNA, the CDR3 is TGTGCCAGCAGCTTGTGGAGGGGCCCGGGTGGCACAGATACGCAGTATTTT.

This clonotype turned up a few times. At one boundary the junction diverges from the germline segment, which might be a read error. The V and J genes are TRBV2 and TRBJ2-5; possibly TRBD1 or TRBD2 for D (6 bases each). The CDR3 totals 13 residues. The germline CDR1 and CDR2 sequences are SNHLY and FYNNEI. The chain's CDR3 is CASCEGGGETQYF. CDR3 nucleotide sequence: TGTGCCAGCTGTGAGGGGGGCGGAGAGACCCAGTACTTC.

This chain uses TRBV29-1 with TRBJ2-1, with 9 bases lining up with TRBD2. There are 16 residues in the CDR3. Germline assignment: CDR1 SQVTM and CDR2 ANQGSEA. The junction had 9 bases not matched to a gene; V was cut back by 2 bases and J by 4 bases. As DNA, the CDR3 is TGCAGCGTTGAAAACCCTAGCGGGAAATTATACAATGAGCAGTTCTTC. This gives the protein CSVENPSGKLYNEQFF.

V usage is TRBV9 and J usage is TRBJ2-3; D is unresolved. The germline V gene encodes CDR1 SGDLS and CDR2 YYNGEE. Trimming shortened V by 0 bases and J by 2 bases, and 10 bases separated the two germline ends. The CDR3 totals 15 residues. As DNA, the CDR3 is TGTGCCAGCAGCGTAGGTCAGGCACCCACAGATACGCAGTATTTT. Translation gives CASSVGQAPTDTQYF.

The CDR3 is CSARGEGTGELFF. The CDR3 DNA reads TGCAGTGCGCGAGGGGAGGGCACCGGGGAGCTGTTTTTT. This chain links TRBV20-1 with TRBJ2-2; 7 bases are a match to TRBD2. V lost 6 bases and J lost 4; bases outside the gene matches: 5. The germline CDR1 and CDR2 sequences are DFQATT and SNEGSKA (reference sequence). This CDR3 region has 13 residues.

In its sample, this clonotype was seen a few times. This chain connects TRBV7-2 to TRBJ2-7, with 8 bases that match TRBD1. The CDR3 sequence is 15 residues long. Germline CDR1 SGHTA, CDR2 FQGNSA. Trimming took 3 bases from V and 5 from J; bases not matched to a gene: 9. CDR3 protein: CASSFRDRGGNEQYF. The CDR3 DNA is TGTGCCAGCAGCTTTAGAGACAGGGGCGGGAACGAGCAGTACTTC.